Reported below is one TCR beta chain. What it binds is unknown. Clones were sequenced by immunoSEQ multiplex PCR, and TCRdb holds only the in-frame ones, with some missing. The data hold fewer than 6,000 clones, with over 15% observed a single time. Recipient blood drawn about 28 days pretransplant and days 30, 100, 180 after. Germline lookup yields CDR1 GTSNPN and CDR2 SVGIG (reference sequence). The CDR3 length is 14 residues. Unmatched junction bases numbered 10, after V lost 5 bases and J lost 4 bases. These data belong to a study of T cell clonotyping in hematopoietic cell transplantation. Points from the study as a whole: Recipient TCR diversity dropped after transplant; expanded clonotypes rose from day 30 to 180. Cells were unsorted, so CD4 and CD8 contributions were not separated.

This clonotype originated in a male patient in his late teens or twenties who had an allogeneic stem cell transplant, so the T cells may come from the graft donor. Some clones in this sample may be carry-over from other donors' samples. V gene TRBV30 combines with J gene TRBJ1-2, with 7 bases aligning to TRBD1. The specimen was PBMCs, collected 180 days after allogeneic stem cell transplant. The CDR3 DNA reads TGTGCCTGGGACAGTCAGGGGGGGGCCTATGGCTACACCTTC. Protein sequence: CAWDSQGGAYGYTF.